This T cell receptor (beta chain) was recovered during a study of shared clonotypes between healthy human individuals. Per the germline V gene, CDR1 is SEHNR and CDR2 is FQNEAQ (reference sequence). CDR3 length: 11 residues. Trimming shortened V by 6 bases and J by 3 bases, and 5 bases separated the two germline ends. Libraries were prepared by immunoSEQ multiplex PCR; TCRdb keeps only in-frame clonotypes and omits some of them. The data hold about 600,000 clones, with roughly 98% observed a single time. Terminally differentiated effector memory CD45RA+ cells were left out of the naive CD8 fraction, which was CD45RO-negative and positively selected for CCR7.

The receptor's source is a man aged 25-40 years in good health. Sequences were obtained from naive CD8+ T cells sorted from blood. This rearrangement joins TRBV7-9 to TRBJ1-2; unclear D gene. The DNA for the CDR3 is TGTGCCAGCAGTTCAGACTATGGCTACACCTTC. Translation: CASSSDYGYTF.